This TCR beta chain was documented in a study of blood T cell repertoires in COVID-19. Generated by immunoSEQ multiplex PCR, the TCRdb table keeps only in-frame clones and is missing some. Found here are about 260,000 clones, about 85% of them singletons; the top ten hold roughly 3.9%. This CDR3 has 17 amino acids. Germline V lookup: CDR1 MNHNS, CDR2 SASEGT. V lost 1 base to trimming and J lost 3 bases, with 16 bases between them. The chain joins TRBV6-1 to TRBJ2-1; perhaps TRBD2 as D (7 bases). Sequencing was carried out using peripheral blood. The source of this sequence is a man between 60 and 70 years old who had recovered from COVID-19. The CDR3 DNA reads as TGTGCCAGCAGTGAAGAGGGAGGGGGGTTGCTCTACAATGAGCAGTTCTTC. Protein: CASSEEGGGLLYNEQFF.